Below are 5 T cell receptor beta chains sequenced from a single sample in a study of beta chain features in type 1 diabetes. As every portion of the isolated RNA was reverse transcribed, the sequencing read expressed TCRB transcripts. Profiling relied on immunoSEQ multiplex PCR, and the TCRdb table lists in-frame clones only, not all of them. The sample yields 400,000 to 450,000 clones, roughly 13% seen once. Source material: naive CD4+ T cells from blood. The source is a man aged 25 to 45 in good health.

J is TRBJ1-3 and V is TRBV30, with D unclear. The CDR3 totals 15 residues. Germline CDR1 and CDR2: GTSNPN and SVGIG (reference sequence). The V and J ends lost 4 bases and 2 bases respectively, with 15 bases between them. CDR3 residues: CAWKARMDAGNTIYF. The CDR3 DNA is TGTGCCTGGAAAGCGCGGATGGATGCTGGAAACACCATATATTTT.

This clone was seen more than once but under ten times. V is TRBV9 and J is TRBJ1-2; weak D call: TRBD1 (6 bases). The germline V gene encodes CDR1 SGDLS and CDR2 YYNGEE. V was shortened by 0 bases and J by 1 base, with 13 bases between the two germline ends. This CDR3 contains 16 residues. The CDR3 coding sequence is TGTGCCAGCAGCGTAGGTGGACAGACCTATAACTATGGCTACACCTTC. It codes for CASSVGGQTYNYGYTF.

The CDR3 reads CASSPDGVGELFF. The CDR3 bases are TGCGCCAGCAGCCCCGACGGGGTCGGGGAGCTGTTTTTT. The V call is TRBV5-1, the J call TRBJ2-2; perhaps TRBD2 as D (5 bases). Germline V CDR1 and CDR2: SGHRS, YFSETQ. V dropped 4 bases and J dropped 7 bases, with 11 bases sitting between them. There are 13 residues in the CDR3. Complete variable domain (other parts from reference TRBV5-1 and TRBJ2-2): KAGVTQTPRYLIKTRGQQVTLSCSPISGHRSVSWYQQTPGQGLQFLFEYFSETQRNKGNFPGRFSGRQFSNSRSEMNVSTLELGDSALYLCASSPDGVGELFFGEGSRLTVL.

The genes are TRBV4-1 and TRBJ1-2, with D hard to call. V was clipped by 0 bases and J by 8 bases, with 16 bases between them. The CDR3 length is 15 residues. CDR1 and CDR2 (germline): MGHRA, YSYEKL. The CDR3 region has the DNA TGCGCCAGCAGCCAAGATCGCTCGGCAGTCTTAGGCTACACCTTC. This encodes CASSQDRSAVLGYTF.

This clone has only a few counts. The rearrangement joins TRBV18 to TRBJ1-1; no clear D gene. Germline lookup yields CDR1 KGHSH and CDR2 LQKENI. The CDR3 sequence is 13 residues long. V was shortened by 5 bases and J by 2 bases, with 9 bases between the two germline ends. The CDR3 nucleotides read TGTGCCAGCTCAGCGGGCAGCAACACTGAAGCTTTCTTT. Protein: CASSAGSNTEAFF.